This TCR beta chain was identified during a study of human T cells and chemical hapten exposure. In the study overall: Among samples, TCR yields varied mainly because of small differences in pooled library volume. General study results and limits: DPC sensitization produced no change in TCRs with frequency above 1 in 1000.

Time point here: healthy volunteer bleed at 2 weeks. Sequencing started from total RNA isolated from unfractionated whole blood. This clonotype was seen at least ten times. What it recognizes is unknown. In germline, CDR1 is LNHNV, CDR2 YYDKDF (reference sequence). The ends were cut back, 2 bases at V and 7 bases at J, with 12 bases in the middle. CDR3 length: 14 residues. Unique molecular identifiers were attached to individual cDNA molecules during library preparation. As originally analysed: Per-sample TCR counts ranged from about 20,000 to 690,600, median around 100,000. TCRdb passed the RACE reads through MiXCR, listing each CDR3 protein once. The V and J calls reflect TCRdb's pipeline rather than the authors' work. The data hold about 31,000 distinct CDR3 sequences, with 7.4% observed a single time.

The sequenced material came from whole blood. The J gene is TRBJ1-5, the V gene TRBV15; possibly TRBD1 for D (5 bases). This TCR was sampled from a human donor in good health. Some clones in this sample may be carry-over from other donors' samples. The CDR3 DNA is TGTGCCACCAGCAGACAGGGAACAGAGCAGCCCCAGCATTTT. This sequence encodes CATSRQGTEQPQHF.